The 15 T cell receptor beta chains below were found in one sample sequenced in a study of shared clonotypes between healthy human individuals (dated by TCRdb to the early 2020s). CD8 naive samples consisted of CD45RO-negative cells that were positively selected for CCR7, yielding a CD45RA+CCR7+ population without TemRA cells. Library preparation used the immunoSEQ multiplex PCR assay. Here the immuneACCESS table is served through TCRdb, limited to in-frame sequences with V and J called. Missing clones are a known gap in these copies; in checked studies unresolved V genes cover under half, and the rest lacks a known reason. This sample has some 2,000,000 clones in its table, and about 95% of those were observed once. 0.9% to 1.4% of the sample is in the top ten clones. The material sequenced was naive CD8+ T cells sorted from blood. Reading the label with the study, this specimen's cell subset or site is: CD45RA+CCR7+. These receptors were collected from a man younger than 30 in good health.

The CDR3 region is CASREQGGEQYF. In DNA form, the CDR3 reads TGCGCCAGCAGGGAACAGGGGGGGGAGCAGTACTTC. The chain is built from TRBV10-2 and TRBJ2-7, with a possible D match to TRBD1 (8 bases). The V end lost 6 bases, the J end lost 7 bases, and 13 bases lay between the germline ends. CDR3 length: 12 amino acids. Germline V gene data show CDR1 as WSHSY and CDR2 as SAAADI.

This sequence joins TRBV15 and TRBJ2-7; the D is unclear. Germline V gene data show CDR1 as LNHNV and CDR2 as YYDKDF (reference sequence). The CDR3 runs to 12 residues. V shed 1 base and J shed 5 bases, with 6 bases lying between them. CDR3 sequence: CATSRGEDEQYF. In nucleotides, the CDR3 is TGTGCCACCAGCAGAGGAGAGGACGAGCAGTACTTC.

V is TRBV7-9 and J is TRBJ2-7; D may be TRBD1 or TRBD2 (5 bases each). There are 15 residues in the CDR3. V lost 4 bases to trimming and J lost 3 bases, with 16 bases between them. Germline CDR1 reads SEHNR; CDR2 reads FQNEAQ (reference sequence). The CDR3 protein is CASSSRDGPYYEQYF. CDR3 bases: TGTGCCAGCAGCTCCCGGGACGGACCCTACTACGAGCAGTACTTC.

The V gene is TRBV28, the J gene TRBJ2-7; 7 bases are a match to TRBD1. CDR3 size: 15 residues. V trimming: 6 bases; J trimming: 6 bases; junction bases outside the gene matches: 14. Per the germline V gene, CDR1 is MDHEN and CDR2 is SYDVKM. CDR3 amino acids: CASSPTGTELFEQYF. For the CDR3, the DNA is TGTGCCAGCAGCCCGACCGGGACAGAACTTTTCGAGCAGTACTTC.

V is TRBV29-1 and J is TRBJ2-1, with TRBD2 matching over 8 bases. Germline assignment: CDR1 SQVTM and CDR2 ANQGSEA. Trimming took 3 bases from V and 10 from J; bases not matched to a gene: 8. CDR3 length: 13 residues. The CDR3 region is CSVDGTRGDEQFF. The CDR3 DNA is TGCAGCGTTGACGGGACTAGAGGTGACGAGCAGTTCTTC.

V gene TRBV30 combines with J gene TRBJ1-2; no definite D call. The CDR3 totals 11 residues. V lost 4 bases and J lost 4, with 7 bases in between. From germline, CDR1 is GTSNPN and CDR2 SVGIG (reference sequence). The CDR3 spells CAWNMGYGYTF. The CDR3 nucleotides are TGTGCCTGGAACATGGGCTATGGCTACACCTTC.

V is TRBV7-2 and J is TRBJ1-2; 10 positions match TRBD1. CDR3 size: 15 residues. Germline CDR1 is SGHTA and CDR2 is FQGNSA. Germline trimming cut 7 bases from V and 7 bases from J; bases unmatched to any gene: 12. In DNA form, the CDR3 reads TGTGCCAGCACCCAGAGGGGACAGGGGTCTTTTGGCTACACCTTC. This encodes CASTQRGQGSFGYTF.

This clone was counted a single time. V and J are TRBV30 and TRBJ1-1, with D unresolved. Germline lookup yields CDR1 GTSNPN and CDR2 SVGIG (reference sequence). This CDR3 spans 16 amino acids. The V end lost 0 bases, the J end lost 3 bases, and 17 bases lay between the germline ends. In nucleotides, the CDR3 is TGTGCCTGGAGTGTACCCCTCTTGATTGGCGACACTGAAGCTTTCTTT. Translated: CAWSVPLLIGDTEAFF.

The V call is TRBV12-5, the J call TRBJ2-7; the D gene is possibly TRBD1 (5 bases). Germline V gene lookup returns CDR1 LGHNT and CDR2 FRNRAP. This CDR3 is 14 amino acids long. Trimming pared 2 bases from V and 0 bases from J, leaving 8 bases between. CDR3 DNA sequence: TGTGCTAGTGGTTTGAGGGGAAGCTCCTACGAGCAGTACTTC. Its protein is CASGLRGSSYEQYF.

V and J are TRBV27 and TRBJ2-3; no reliable D call. Between the trimmed V and J ends, which lost 4 bases and 1 base, there was a span of 6 bases. The CDR3 is 13 amino acids. Germline V CDR1 and CDR2: MNHEY, SMNVEV (reference sequence). CDR3 DNA sequence: TGTGCCAGCAGTTGGCCAGGCACAGATACGCAGTATTTT. The encoded protein is CASSWPGTDTQYF.

The CDR3 spells CASSVAGQEFSGYTF. As DNA, the CDR3 is TGTGCCAGCAGCGTCGCGGGACAGGAATTCAGTGGCTACACCTTC. The chain recombines TRBV7-9 with TRBJ1-2; 8 bases align to TRBD1. Germline trimming cut 5 bases from V and 7 bases from J; bases unmatched to any gene: 12. The germline V gene encodes CDR1 SEHNR and CDR2 FQNEAQ (reference sequence). The CDR3 totals 15 residues.

This clone was detected once. The chain is built from TRBV6-5 and TRBJ2-1; 8 bases agree with TRBD2. Unmatched junction bases numbered 3, after V lost 0 bases and J lost 5 bases. Germline loops: CDR1 MNHEY, CDR2 SVGAGI. The CDR3 covers 15 residues. The CDR3 bases are TGTGCCAGCAGTTACTCCGGGGGGGCTAACAATGAGCAGTTCTTC. It is translated as CASSYSGGANNEQFF.

The chain links TRBV4-1 to TRBJ2-7; D is possibly TRBD1 or TRBD2 (5 bases each). CDR1 and CDR2 (germline): MGHRA, YSYEKL. This CDR3 is built from 15 residues. Trimming removed 1 base from V and 0 bases from J, with 10 bases in between. CDR3 DNA sequence: TGCGCCAGCAGCCAAGGGGTGGGGACCTCCTACGAGCAGTACTTC. This encodes CASSQGVGTSYEQYF.

Turning to this clone: The same CDR3 can be traced to other DNA sequences in this sample. This chain connects TRBV11-3 to TRBJ2-2, with D hard to call. This CDR3 is 13 amino acids long. Trimming took 5 bases from V and 1 from J, leaving 5 bases between them. CDR1 and CDR2 from the germline V gene are SGHNT and YENEEA. The CDR3: CASSLRNTGELFF. CDR3 sequence (DNA): TGTGCCAGCAGCCTTAGGAACACCGGGGAGCTGTTTTTT.

The chain carries TRBV6-6 and TRBJ2-1; D ambiguous. The CDR3 runs to 14 residues. Trimming stripped 6 bases from V and 4 bases from J, with 13 bases between. Germline CDR1 MNHNY, CDR2 SVGAGI (reference sequence). The CDR3 sequence: CASSGRTSYNEQFF. CDR3 bases: TGTGCCAGCAGCGGACGGACGTCGTACAATGAGCAGTTCTTC.